The 12 T cell receptor beta chains listed next were all sequenced from one sample in a study of control samples from healthy donors and cancer patients. Only in-frame clones appear in the TCRdb table, and some are missing; sequencing was by immunoSEQ multiplex PCR. The sample shows around 140,000 clones, roughly 92% of them seen only once. The sample was blood. The receptors here all came from a young man in good health.

The chain uses TRBV14 and TRBJ2-5; D is undetermined. Germline values: CDR1 SGHDN, CDR2 FVKESK. Deletions cut 4 bases from V and 4 bases from J, with 10 bases between. The CDR3 length is 13 residues. The DNA for the CDR3 is TGTGCCAGCAGCCGAAGCGTTGCAGAGACCCAGTACTTC. Protein sequence: CASSRSVAETQYF.

V gene TRBV9 combines with J gene TRBJ1-6; D remains ambiguous. Germline V CDR1 and CDR2: SGDLS, YYNGEE. V was pared by 4 bases and J by 3 bases, with 17 bases between. The CDR3 has 17 residues. CDR3 sequence (DNA): TGTGCCAGCAGCTCCGGAGGGAGTCCCCACTATAATTCACCCCTCCACTTT. It specifies CASSSGGSPHYNSPLHF.

V and J are TRBV19 and TRBJ1-5; D is uncertain. Per the germline V gene, CDR1 is LNHDA and CDR2 is SQIVND (reference sequence). Trimming took off 6 bases at V and 1 base at J, with 7 bases between the two ends. The CDR3 runs to 13 residues. The CDR3: CASRRRSNQPQHF. DNA for the CDR3: TGTGCCAGTAGACGACGGAGCAATCAGCCCCAGCATTTT.

The rearrangement links TRBV6-5 to TRBJ2-1; 10 nucleotides agree with TRBD2. V was pared by 6 bases and J by 4 bases, with 6 bases of the junction left unmatched. Germline V gene data show CDR1 as MNHEY and CDR2 as SVGAGI. CDR3 length: 15 residues. CDR3 sequence (DNA): TGTGCCAGCAGGCCGGGACTAGCGTATTACAATGAGCAGTTCTTC. Amino acid sequence: CASRPGLAYYNEQFF.

This chain uses TRBV27 with TRBJ1-2, with 7 bases aligning to TRBD1. CDR3 length: 15 residues. V lost 2 bases and J lost 4; bases outside the gene matches: 7. Germline values: CDR1 MNHEY, CDR2 SMNVEV (reference sequence). The CDR3 spells CASSLTGATVYGYTF. CDR3 DNA sequence: TGTGCCAGCAGTTTAACAGGGGCCACGGTCTATGGCTACACCTTC.

The J gene is TRBJ2-7, the V gene TRBV11-2; TRBD1 matches at 12 bases. The length of the CDR3 is 15 residues. Per germline, CDR1 SGHAT and CDR2 FQNNGV. V was pared by 7 bases and J by 4 bases, with 8 bases of the junction left unmatched. The CDR3: CASNVQGQGAYEQYF. The CDR3 DNA follows: TGTGCCAGCAATGTACAGGGACAGGGGGCTTACGAGCAGTACTTC.

CDR3 protein: CASSQDSWGLRSNTEAFF. CDR3 nucleotides: TGCGCCAGCAGCCAAGATTCTTGGGGGCTGAGGAGTAACACTGAAGCTTTCTTT. The chain recombines TRBV4-1 with TRBJ1-1, with TRBD1 as a possible D gene (6 bases). Germline CDR1 reads MGHRA; CDR2 reads YSYEKL. The CDR3 length is 18 residues. V was pared by 0 bases and J by 2 bases, with 19 bases between.

This chain uses TRBV6-5 with TRBJ2-1, with TRBD2 matching over 11 bases. V shed 6 bases and J 3 bases; nucleotides not matched to a gene: 4. This CDR3 has 15 amino acids. Germline V gene sequence: CDR1 MNHEY, CDR2 SVGAGI. The CDR3 bases are TGTGCCAGCAGGCTAGCGGGGGGAAACTACAATGAGCAGTTCTTC. As protein: CASRLAGGNYNEQFF.

The gene calls are TRBV6-1 and TRBJ1-2; D remains ambiguous. The CDR3 extends over 14 amino acids. Germline assignment: CDR1 MNHNS and CDR2 SASEGT. The V end was cut by 1 base, the J end by 4 bases, with 10 bases between. The CDR3: CASSEGEGSYGYTF. CDR3 DNA: TGTGCCAGCAGTGAAGGAGAAGGGTCCTATGGCTACACCTTC.

This rearrangement joins TRBV30 to TRBJ2-4; tentatively, D is TRBD1 (5 bases). The CDR3 is 13 residues long. Between the trimmed V and J ends, which lost 5 bases and 0 bases, there was a span of 8 bases. CDR1 and CDR2 (germline): GTSNPN, SVGIG (reference sequence). The DNA of the CDR3 is TGTGCCTGGGTGACAGTAGCCAAAAACATTCAGTACTTC. This encodes CAWVTVAKNIQYF.

The rearrangement links TRBV5-4 to TRBJ2-2; no clear D. Trimming left V 8 bases short and J 4 bases short, with 15 bases between. Germline V gene data show CDR1 as SGHNT and CDR2 as YYREEE (reference sequence). CDR3 length equals 14 residues. The CDR3 is CASQNRVGTGELFF. As DNA, the CDR3 is TGTGCCAGTCAGAATCGGGTTGGCACCGGGGAGCTGTTTTTT.

V is TRBV25-1 and J is TRBJ1-2; D is uncertain. Germline loops: CDR1 MGHDK, CDR2 SYGVNS. V lost 2 bases and J 0 bases, leaving 7 bases between the germline ends. The CDR3 loop spans 14 amino acids. CDR3 residues: CASSEKMSNYGYTF. The CDR3 region has the DNA TGTGCCAGCAGTGAAAAAATGTCTAACTATGGCTACACCTTC.